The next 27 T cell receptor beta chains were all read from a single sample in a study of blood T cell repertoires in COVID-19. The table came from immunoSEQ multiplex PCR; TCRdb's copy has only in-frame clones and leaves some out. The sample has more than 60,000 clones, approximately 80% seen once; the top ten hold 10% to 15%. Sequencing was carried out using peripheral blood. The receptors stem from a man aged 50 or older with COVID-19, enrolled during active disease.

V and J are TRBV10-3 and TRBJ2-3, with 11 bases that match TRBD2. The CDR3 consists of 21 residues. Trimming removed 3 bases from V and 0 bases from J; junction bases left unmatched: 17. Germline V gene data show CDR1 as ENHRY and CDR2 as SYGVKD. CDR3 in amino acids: CAISDLAGGPSRVTSTDTQYF. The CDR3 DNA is TGTGCCATCAGTGACTTAGCGGGGGGGCCGTCTAGGGTTACTAGCACAGATACGCAGTATTTT.

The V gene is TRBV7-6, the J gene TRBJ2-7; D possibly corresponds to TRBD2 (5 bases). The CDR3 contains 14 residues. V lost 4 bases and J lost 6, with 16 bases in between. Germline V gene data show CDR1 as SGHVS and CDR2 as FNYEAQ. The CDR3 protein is CASSSTRGVFEQYF. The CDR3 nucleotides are TGTGCCAGCAGCTCTACTAGAGGTGTGTTCGAGCAGTACTTC. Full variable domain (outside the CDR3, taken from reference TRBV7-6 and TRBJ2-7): GAGVSQSPRYKVTKRGQDVALRCDPISGHVSLYWYRQALGQGPEFLTYFNYEAQQDKSGLPNDRFSAERPEGSISTLTIQRTEQRDSAMYRCASSSTRGVFEQYFGPGTRLTVT.

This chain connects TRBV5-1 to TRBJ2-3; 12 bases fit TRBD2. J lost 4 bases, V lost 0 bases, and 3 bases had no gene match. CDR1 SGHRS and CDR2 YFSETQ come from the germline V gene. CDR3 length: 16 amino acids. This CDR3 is CASSLAASGGADTQYF. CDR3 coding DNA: TGCGCCAGCAGCTTGGCCGCTAGCGGGGGGGCAGATACGCAGTATTTT.

This CDR3 reads CASSQAGGKVALAKNIQYF. In DNA, the CDR3 is TGCGCCAGCAGCCAGGCGGGGGGTAAGGTTGCGCTAGCCAAAAACATTCAGTACTTC. The chain joins TRBV4-1 to TRBJ2-4; 8 nucleotides agree with TRBD2. CDR3 length: 19 amino acids. The ends lost 3 bases at V and 0 bases at J; junction bases unmatched: 13. The germline V gene encodes CDR1 MGHRA and CDR2 YSYEKL.

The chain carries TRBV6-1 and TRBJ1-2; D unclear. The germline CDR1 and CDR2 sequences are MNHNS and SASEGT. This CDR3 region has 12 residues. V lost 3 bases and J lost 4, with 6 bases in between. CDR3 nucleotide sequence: TGTGCCAGCAGTGAGGCGGGCTATGGCTACACCTTC. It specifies CASSEAGYGYTF.

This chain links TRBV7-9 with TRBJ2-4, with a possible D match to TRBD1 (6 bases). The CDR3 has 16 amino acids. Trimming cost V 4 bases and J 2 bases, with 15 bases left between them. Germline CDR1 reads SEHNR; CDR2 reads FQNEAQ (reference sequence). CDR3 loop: CASSSNPGQTKNIQYF. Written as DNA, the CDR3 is TGTGCCAGCAGCTCAAACCCCGGACAGACCAAAAACATTCAGTACTTC.

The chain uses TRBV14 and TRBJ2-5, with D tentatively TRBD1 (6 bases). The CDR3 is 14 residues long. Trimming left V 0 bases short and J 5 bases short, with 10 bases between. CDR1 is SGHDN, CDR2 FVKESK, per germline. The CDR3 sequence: CASSQDWGLETQYF. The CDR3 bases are TGTGCCAGCAGCCAAGATTGGGGGCTTGAGACCCAGTACTTC.

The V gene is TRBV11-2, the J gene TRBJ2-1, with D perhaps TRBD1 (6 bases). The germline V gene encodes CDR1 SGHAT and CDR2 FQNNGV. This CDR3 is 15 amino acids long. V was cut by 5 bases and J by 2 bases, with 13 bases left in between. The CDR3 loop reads CASSQTGTTYNEQFF. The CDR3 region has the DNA TGTGCCAGCAGCCAAACCGGGACAACCTACAATGAGCAGTTCTTC.

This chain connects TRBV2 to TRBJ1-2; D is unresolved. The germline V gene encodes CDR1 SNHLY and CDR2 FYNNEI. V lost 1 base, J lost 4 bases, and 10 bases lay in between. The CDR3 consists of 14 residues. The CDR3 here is CASSEEVFGYGYTF. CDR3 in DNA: TGTGCCAGCAGTGAAGAAGTTTTCGGCTATGGCTACACCTTC.

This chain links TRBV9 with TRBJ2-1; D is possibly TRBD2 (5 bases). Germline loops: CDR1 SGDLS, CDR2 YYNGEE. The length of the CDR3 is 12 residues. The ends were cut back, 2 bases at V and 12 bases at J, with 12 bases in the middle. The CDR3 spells CASSVGSGLQFF. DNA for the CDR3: TGTGCCAGCAGCGTGGGGTCCGGACTGCAGTTCTTC.

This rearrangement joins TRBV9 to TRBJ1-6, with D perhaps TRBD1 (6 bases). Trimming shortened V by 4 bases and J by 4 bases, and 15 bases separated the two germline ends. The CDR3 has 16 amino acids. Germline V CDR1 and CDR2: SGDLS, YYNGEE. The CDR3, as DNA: TGTGCCAGCAGCCCACAGGGCAGCGAATATAATTCACCCCTCCACTTT. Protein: CASSPQGSEYNSPLHF.

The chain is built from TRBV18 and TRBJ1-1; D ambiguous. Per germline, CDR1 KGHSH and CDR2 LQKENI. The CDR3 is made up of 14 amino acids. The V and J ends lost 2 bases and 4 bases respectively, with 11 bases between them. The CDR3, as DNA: TGTGCCAGCTCACCAAGGAGGGAAGGCACTGAAGCTTTCTTT. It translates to CASSPRREGTEAFF.

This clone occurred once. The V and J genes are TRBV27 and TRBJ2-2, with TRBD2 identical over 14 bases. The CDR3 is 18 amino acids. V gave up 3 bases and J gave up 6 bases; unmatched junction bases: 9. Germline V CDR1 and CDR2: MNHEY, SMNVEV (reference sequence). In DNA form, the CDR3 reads TGTGCCAGCAGTTTCGGACTAGCGGGGGGCCGAGGTGCCGGGGAGCTGTTTTTT. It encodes CASSFGLAGGRGAGELFF.

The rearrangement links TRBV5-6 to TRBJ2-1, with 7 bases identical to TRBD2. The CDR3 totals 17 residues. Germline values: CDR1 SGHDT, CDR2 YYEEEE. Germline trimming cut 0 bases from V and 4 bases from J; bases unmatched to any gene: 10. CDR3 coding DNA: TGTGCCAGCAGCTTGGGAGTAGCGGGTGGGGTATACAATGAGCAGTTCTTC. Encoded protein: CASSLGVAGGVYNEQFF. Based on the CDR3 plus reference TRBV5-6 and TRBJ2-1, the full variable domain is DAGVTQSPTHLIKTRGQQVTLRCSPKSGHDTVSWYQQALGQGPQFIFQYYEEEERQRGNFPDRFSGHQFPNYSSELNVNALLLGDSALYLCASSLGVAGGVYNEQFFGPGTRLTVL.

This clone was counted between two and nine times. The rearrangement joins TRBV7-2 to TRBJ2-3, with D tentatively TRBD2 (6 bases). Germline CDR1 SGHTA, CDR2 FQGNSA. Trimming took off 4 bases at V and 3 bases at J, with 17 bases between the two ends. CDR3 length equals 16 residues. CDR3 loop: CASSSLGTAFTDTQYF. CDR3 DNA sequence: TGTGCCAGCAGCTCTCTCGGGACTGCTTTTACAGATACGCAGTATTTT.

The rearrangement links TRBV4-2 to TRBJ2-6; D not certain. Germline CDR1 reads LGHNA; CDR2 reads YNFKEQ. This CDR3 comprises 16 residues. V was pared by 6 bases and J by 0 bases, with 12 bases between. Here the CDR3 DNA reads TGTGCCAGCAGGTCGGCAGGTGGCTCTGGGGCCAACGTCCTGACTTTC. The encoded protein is CASRSAGGSGANVLTF.

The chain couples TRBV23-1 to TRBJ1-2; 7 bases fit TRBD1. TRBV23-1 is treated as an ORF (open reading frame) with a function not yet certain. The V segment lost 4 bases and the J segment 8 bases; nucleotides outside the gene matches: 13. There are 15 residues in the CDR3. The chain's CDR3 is CASSRCRGTPPGYTF. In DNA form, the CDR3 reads TGCGCCAGCAGTCGGTGCAGGGGGACCCCCCCAGGCTACACCTTC.

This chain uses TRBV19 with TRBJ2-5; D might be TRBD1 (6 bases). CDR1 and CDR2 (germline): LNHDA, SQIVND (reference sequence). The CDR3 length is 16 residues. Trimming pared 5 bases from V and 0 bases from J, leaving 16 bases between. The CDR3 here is CASSETGTRYQETQYF. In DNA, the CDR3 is TGTGCCAGTAGTGAAACCGGGACAAGGTACCAAGAGACCCAGTACTTC.

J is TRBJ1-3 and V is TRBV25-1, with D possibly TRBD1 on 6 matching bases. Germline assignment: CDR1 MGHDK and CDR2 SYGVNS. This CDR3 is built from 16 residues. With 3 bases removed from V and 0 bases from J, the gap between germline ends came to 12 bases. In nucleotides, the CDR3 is TGTGCCAGCAGTGACCCGGGCAGGGGCTCTGGAAACACCATATATTTT. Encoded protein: CASSDPGRGSGNTIYF.

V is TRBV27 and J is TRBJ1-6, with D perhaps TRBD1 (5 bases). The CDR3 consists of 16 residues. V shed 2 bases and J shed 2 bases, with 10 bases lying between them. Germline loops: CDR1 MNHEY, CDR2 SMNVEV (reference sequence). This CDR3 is CASSLTATAYNSPLHF. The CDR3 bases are TGTGCCAGCAGTTTAACCGCGACAGCCTATAATTCACCCCTCCACTTT.

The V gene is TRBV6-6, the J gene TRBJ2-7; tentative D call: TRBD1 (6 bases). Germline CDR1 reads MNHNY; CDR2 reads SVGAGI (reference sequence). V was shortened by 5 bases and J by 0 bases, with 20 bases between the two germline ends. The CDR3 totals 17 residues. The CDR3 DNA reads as TGTGCCAGCAGTCCATCCCGGACCAGGGGCCTCTCCTACGAGCAGTACTTC. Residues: CASSPSRTRGLSYEQYF.

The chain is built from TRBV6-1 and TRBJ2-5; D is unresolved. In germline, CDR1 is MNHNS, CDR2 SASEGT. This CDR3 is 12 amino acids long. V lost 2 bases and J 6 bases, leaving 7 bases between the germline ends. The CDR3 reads CASSEWLQTQYF. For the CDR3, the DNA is TGTGCCAGCAGTGAATGGCTTCAGACCCAGTACTTC.

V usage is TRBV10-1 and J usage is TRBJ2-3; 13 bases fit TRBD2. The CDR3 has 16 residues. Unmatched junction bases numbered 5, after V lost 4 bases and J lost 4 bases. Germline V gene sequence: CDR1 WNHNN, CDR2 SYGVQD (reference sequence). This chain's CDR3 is CASSAGLAGAADTQYF. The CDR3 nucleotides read TGCGCCAGCAGTGCCGGACTAGCGGGGGCCGCAGATACGCAGTATTTT.

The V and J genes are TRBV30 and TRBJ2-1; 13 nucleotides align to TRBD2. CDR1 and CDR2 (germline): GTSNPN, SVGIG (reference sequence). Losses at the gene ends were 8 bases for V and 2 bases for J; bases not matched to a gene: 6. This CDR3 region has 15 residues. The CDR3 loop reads CARTSGGVAYNEQFF. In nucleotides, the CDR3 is TGTGCCAGAACTAGCGGGGGGGTTGCCTACAATGAGCAGTTCTTC.

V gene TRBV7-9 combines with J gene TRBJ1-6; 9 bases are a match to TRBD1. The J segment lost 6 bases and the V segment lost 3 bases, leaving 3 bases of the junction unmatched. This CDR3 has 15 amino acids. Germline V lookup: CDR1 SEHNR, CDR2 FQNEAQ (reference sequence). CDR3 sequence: CASSLPDRGNSPLHF. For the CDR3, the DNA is TGTGCCAGCAGCTTGCCGGACAGGGGTAATTCACCCCTCCACTTT.

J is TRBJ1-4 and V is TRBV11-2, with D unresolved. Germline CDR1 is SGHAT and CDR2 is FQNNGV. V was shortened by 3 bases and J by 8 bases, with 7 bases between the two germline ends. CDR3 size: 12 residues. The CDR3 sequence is CASSFEREKLFF. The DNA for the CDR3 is TGTGCCAGCAGCTTTGAGAGGGAAAAACTGTTTTTT.

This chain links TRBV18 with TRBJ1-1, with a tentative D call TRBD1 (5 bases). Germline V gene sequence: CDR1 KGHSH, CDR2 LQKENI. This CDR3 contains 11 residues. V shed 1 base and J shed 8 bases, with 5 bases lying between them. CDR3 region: CASSPQGEAFF. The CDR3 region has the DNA TGTGCCAGCTCACCACAGGGGGAAGCTTTCTTT. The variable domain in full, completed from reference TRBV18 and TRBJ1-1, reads NAGVMQNPRHLVRRRGQEARLRCSPMKGHSHVYWYRQLPEEGLKFMVYLQKENIIDESGMPKERFSAEFPKEGPSILRIQQVVRGDSAAYFCASSPQGEAFFGQGTRLTVV.